In its sample, the clone carrying this T cell receptor beta chain was seen once. Its target is unknown. Clones were read by immunoSEQ multiplex PCR, and TCRdb kept only the in-frame ones, dropping some. The sample gives 90,000 to 95,000 clones, roughly 90% of which show up once; 12% is in the top ten. This record comes from a study of T cell responses to AZD1222 COVID-19 vaccine. Findings and caveats of the study: Two AZD1222 administrations were followed by greater Spike-specific TCR breadth and depth. Only after the peak T cell response were repertoires sampled. The donor group comprised mostly white British people and more females; the analysis possibly underestimated clonal diversity. Unmutated variant regions are reportedly targeted by nearly half of spike-specific TCRs.

The CDR3 has 14 residues. Germline loops: CDR1 LGHNA, CDR2 YSLEER. V was trimmed by 0 bases and J by 8 bases, leaving 13 bases between them. The receptor's source is an adult who received the AZD1222 COVID-19 vaccine. V gene TRBV4-3 combines with J gene TRBJ1-2; D uncertain. The source was peripheral blood, collected 28 days after the second AZD1222 dose. Here the CDR3 reads CASSQDLWDRGYTF. The CDR3 coding sequence is TGCGCCAGCAGCCAAGACTTATGGGATCGGGGCTACACCTTC.